This passage covers 2 T cell receptor beta chains from one sample sequenced in a study of response to subunit inactivated influenza vaccine. MiXCR, applied by TCRdb to the RT-PCR reads, yields one record per CDR3 protein. The data hold roughly 790,000 distinct CDR3 sequences, with 20% to 25% observed a single time. The sequencing here drew on PBMCs from blood, taken roughly 5 days after vaccination. These receptors came from a man aged 45-60 years who received an inactivated influenza vaccine.

This clonotype was counted only a few times. V is TRBV29-1 and J is TRBJ2-5, with a possible D match to TRBD2 (7 bases). The CDR3 spans 13 residues. The ends were cut back, 4 bases at V and 5 bases at J, with 14 bases in the middle. The germline gives CDR1 SQVTM, CDR2 ANQGSEA. The CDR3 sequence is CSVALRGPETQYF. CDR3 nucleotides: TGCAGCGTTGCCCTGCGGGGGCCTGAGACCCAGTACTTC.

Comment on this clonotype: A read error is possible here, since a much larger clone lies one base away. The chain couples TRBV29-1 to TRBJ1-1, with TRBD1 matching 9 bases. Germline V CDR1 and CDR2: SQVTM, ANQGSEA. V dropped 7 bases and J dropped 5; count of bases not matched to a gene: 8. This CDR3 is built from 13 residues. The CDR3 region is CSAVGQGMTEAFF. The CDR3 nucleotides read TGCAGCGCCGTCGGACAGGGGATGACTGAAGCTTTCTTT.